This entry features one TCR beta chain sequence. This sample is drawn from a study of OX40 agonist ivuxolimab in advanced cancers. Germline trimming cut 5 bases from V and 8 bases from J; bases unmatched to any gene: 14. The CDR3 is 15 amino acids. Germline assignment: CDR1 MDHEN and CDR2 SYDVKM. Using immunoSEQ multiplex PCR, the repertoire was profiled, and TCRdb retains in-frame clones only, with some absent. The sample contains around 72,000 clones, around 87% of which appear only once. This sequence originates from an adult with an advanced solid tumor such as melanoma, head and neck, liver or kidney cancer. Sequencing used CD4+ or CD8+ T cells sorted from blood, obtained in a trial of the OX40 agonist ivuxolimab. This sequence joins TRBV28 and TRBJ1-2, with 7 bases fitting TRBD1. CDR3 sequence: CASSGTGAQQWGYTF. The CDR3 DNA sequence: TGTGCCAGCAGTGGAACAGGGGCTCAACAGTGGGGCTACACCTTC.